These 28 T cell receptor beta chains came from one sample sequenced in a study of molecular identifiers for immune sequencing clone quantification. Each CDR3 protein gets one entry after TCRdb re-called the PCR reads with MiXCR. This sample has about 640,000 distinct CDR3 sequences, with about 20% found just once. Material for sequencing was naive CD8+ T cells from blood, with Jurkat cell RNA spiked in. Stated subset: FACS-sorted CD8+CD4-CCR7+CD45RA+ naive T cells. These receptors all stem from a human donor in good health. Some libraries in this study had Jurkat cell RNA spiked in.

This clonotype was observed a few times. The gene calls are TRBV6-2 or TRBV6-3 and TRBJ1-1, with D tentatively TRBD1 (5 bases). CDR1 is MNHEY, CDR2 SVGEGT, per germline. Trimming shortened V by 2 bases and J by 2 bases, and 15 bases separated the two germline ends. CDR3 length equals 16 residues. The CDR3 bases are TGTGCCAGCAGTTACGACAGAAGGCAGGGCAACACTGAAGCTTTCTTT. Protein: CASSYDRRQGNTEAFF.

This clonotype has a single count. A much larger clone lies one base from this, so it may be a read error. This chain joins TRBV7-9 and TRBJ2-6, with D hard to call. There are 15 residues in the CDR3. V was cut by 8 bases and J by 4 bases, with 15 bases left in between. Germline CDR1 reads SEHNR; CDR2 reads FQNEAQ (reference sequence). The CDR3 DNA follows: TGTGCCAGCGGCCCCCCCGCATTCGGGGCCAACGTCCTGACTTTC. Translation gives CASGPPAFGANVLTF. Using reference TRBV7-9 and TRBJ2-6 for the parts outside the CDR3, the full variable domain is DTGVSQNPRHKITKRGQNVTFRCDPISEHNRLYWYRQTLGQGPEFLTYFQNEAQLEKSRLLSDRFSAERPKGSFSTLEIQRTEQGDSAMYLCASGPPAFGANVLTFGAGSRLTVL.

This clonotype was recorded many times. The J gene is TRBJ2-3, the V gene TRBV7-9, with D possibly being TRBD2 (6 bases). This CDR3 has 14 amino acids. V lost 4 bases and J 5 bases, leaving 13 bases between the germline ends. The germline V gene encodes CDR1 SEHNR and CDR2 FQNEAQ (reference sequence). CDR3 nucleotide sequence: TGTGCCAGCAGCTCCAGACTAGAGATAGATACGCAGTATTTT. Protein product: CASSSRLEIDTQYF.

The table lists this clonotype with many counts. The chain couples TRBV7-9 to TRBJ2-6; 7 bases are shared with TRBD1. V dropped 5 bases and J dropped 2; count of bases not matched to a gene: 0. This CDR3 is 14 amino acids long. Per germline, CDR1 SEHNR and CDR2 FQNEAQ (reference sequence). CDR3 bases: TGTGCCAGCAGCCAGGGGGCTGGGGCCAACGTCCTGACTTTC. This encodes CASSQGAGANVLTF.

This clonotype was observed at least ten times. The chain combines TRBV3-1 with TRBJ1-2; a weak D match, TRBD1 (5 bases). CDR3 length: 17 residues. Germline values: CDR1 LGHDT, CDR2 YNNKEL (reference sequence). V gave up 1 base and J gave up 6 bases, with 21 bases separating them. The CDR3: CASSQVDDMRGSDGYTF. The CDR3 coding sequence is TGTGCCAGCAGCCAAGTAGATGACATGCGGGGCTCCGATGGCTACACCTTC.

At least ten counts were recorded for this clonotype. The chain uses TRBV6-5 and TRBJ1-1, with TRBD1 identical over 10 bases. Germline assignment: CDR1 MNHEY and CDR2 SVGAGI. The CDR3 is made up of 15 amino acids. The V gene end was trimmed by 4 bases and the J gene end by 4 bases; junction bases not matched to a gene: 6. In DNA form, the CDR3 reads TGTGCCAGCAGTTCCGGACAGGGGGTTGGCACTGAAGCTTTCTTT. This codes for CASSSGQGVGTEAFF.

Turning to this clonotype: This could be a read error, since a much larger clone is one nucleotide away. The chain joins TRBV28 to TRBJ2-7; D unresolved. This CDR3 spans 14 amino acids. CDR1 is MDHEN, CDR2 SYDVKM, per germline. CDR3 nucleotides: TGTGCCAGCAGTTCCCAGACCGGTTCCTACGGGCAGTACTTC. Translated, it gives CASSSQTGSYGQYF.

Notes on this clonotype: A much larger clone differs from this one at a single base, so this may be a read error. The J gene is TRBJ2-7, the V gene TRBV28; D is unclear. Trimming took 10 bases from V and 5 from J, leaving 18 bases between them. This CDR3 has 13 residues. Germline V gene sequence: CDR1 MDHEN, CDR2 SYDVKM. The CDR3 region is CANIGPDGHEQYF. In DNA, the CDR3 is TGTGCCAACATAGGACCCGACGGCCACGAGCAGTACTTC.

This clonotype occurred many times. V and J are TRBV30 and TRBJ1-2; no definite D call. Trimming cost V 0 bases and J 4 bases, with 12 bases left between them. CDR1 and CDR2 from the germline V gene are GTSNPN and SVGIG (reference sequence). The CDR3 contains 14 residues. The CDR3 is CAWSVLGPSYGYTF. The CDR3 nucleotides are TGTGCCTGGAGTGTACTAGGCCCAAGCTATGGCTACACCTTC.

About this clonotype itself: A much larger clonotype is one base distant, so this may be a read error. The genes are TRBV11-1 and TRBJ2-3, with 10 nucleotides matching TRBD1. CDR3 length: 13 amino acids. CDR1 is SGHAT and CDR2 is FQDESV in the germline V gene (reference sequence). The junction had 5 bases not matched to a gene; V was cut back by 11 bases and J by 3 bases. CDR3 nucleotide sequence: TGTGCCTTCCAGGGACAGGGGACAGATACGCAGTATTTT. Translating gives CAFQGQGTDTQYF.

This clonotype was detected ten times or more. The chain employs TRBV20-1 and TRBJ2-3; D gene ambiguous. This CDR3 is 14 amino acids long. Germline values: CDR1 DFQATT, CDR2 SNEGSKA (reference sequence). V gave up 3 bases and J gave up 0 bases, with 10 bases separating them. The DNA for the CDR3 is TGCAGTGCTAGGGATACCTCTAGCACAGATACGCAGTATTTT. It yields the protein CSARDTSSTDTQYF.

This clonotype has only a few counts. The V and J genes are TRBV7-9 and TRBJ2-5; D possibly corresponds to TRBD1 (6 bases). The V gene lost 3 bases and the J gene lost 7 bases, with 15 bases spanning the gap. Per germline, CDR1 SEHNR and CDR2 FQNEAQ (reference sequence). CDR3 length equals 14 residues. The CDR3 region has the DNA TGTGCCAGCAGCTTGGACAGCAACAAGGGGACCCAGTACTTC. Protein sequence: CASSLDSNKGTQYF.

The V call is TRBV3-2, the J call TRBJ1-5; the D call TRBD1 from the table was never checked on the DNA. TRBV3-2 is listed as a pseudogene. The CDR3 is made up of 19 amino acids. DNA for the CDR3: TGTGCCAGCAGCCTACTAGGTCGGGGGGCGGAGGTCCTTAATCAGCCCCAGCATTTT. Encoded protein: CASSLLGRGAEVLNQPQHF.

In this sample, this clonotype turned up many times. The V gene is TRBV5-1, the J gene TRBJ1-1, with TRBD1 matching 9 bases. Germline V gene data show CDR1 as SGHRS and CDR2 as YFSETQ. CDR3 length: 16 amino acids. V lost 1 base and J lost 4; bases outside the gene matches: 8. CDR3 in amino acids: CASSLTQDRGGTEAFF. The CDR3 DNA follows: TGCGCCAGCAGCTTGACACAGGACAGGGGAGGCACTGAAGCTTTCTTT. The full variable domain, rest sourced from reference TRBV5-1 and TRBJ1-1, is KAGVTQTPRYLIKTRGQQVTLSCSPISGHRSVSWYQQTPGQGLQFLFEYFSETQRNKGNFPGRFSGRQFSNSRSEMNVSTLELGDSALYLCASSLTQDRGGTEAFFGQGTRLTVV.

Points on this clonotype: This may be a read error: a much more frequent sequence differs by one nucleotide. Here the CDR3 omits its conserved ending phenylalanine or tryptophan, so a read error is the likely source. V is TRBV19 and J is TRBJ2-3, with TRBD1 matching 7 bases. This CDR3 spans 14 amino acids. Germline V gives CDR1 LNHDA, CDR2 SQIVND (reference sequence). Trimming at V came to 7 bases and at J to 2 bases, leaving 6 bases not matched to a gene. The CDR3 nucleotides are TGTGCCAGTAACGGAGACAGGGTCACAGATACGCAGTATTTA. Protein product: CASNGDRVTDTQYL.

The gene calls are TRBV9 and TRBJ1-2; TRBD1 is a possible D gene (5 bases). This CDR3 contains 14 residues. V was clipped by 4 bases and J by 0 bases, with 10 bases between them. The V gene's germline CDR1 is SGDLS and CDR2 YYNGEE. This CDR3 is CASSPGRPNYGYTF. CDR3 DNA sequence: TGTGCCAGCAGCCCGGGACGCCCTAACTATGGCTACACCTTC.

This clonotype showed up many times. The chain couples TRBV9 to TRBJ2-3; D call uncertain. Trimming pared 1 base from V and 2 bases from J, leaving 8 bases between. CDR3 length: 14 amino acids. Germline CDR1 SGDLS, CDR2 YYNGEE. Here the CDR3 DNA reads TGTGCCAGCAGCGTATGGGTAGACACAGATACGCAGTATTTT. It yields the protein CASSVWVDTDTQYF.

Note on this clonotype: The conserved phenylalanine or tryptophan is not found at the CDR3 terminus, so this likely reflects a read error. The V call is TRBV3-1, the J call TRBJ2-5, with a possible D match to TRBD1 (6 bases). CDR3 length equals 15 residues. CDR1 is LGHDT and CDR2 is YNNKEL in the germline V gene (reference sequence). The ends were cut back, 1 base at V and 5 bases at J, with 14 bases in the middle. The CDR3: CASSQGYGGGETQYL. Here the CDR3 DNA reads TGTGCCAGCAGCCAAGGCTATGGGGGCGGGGAGACCCAGTACCTC.

Concerning this clonotype: This may be a read error: a much more frequent sequence differs by one nucleotide. The chain joins TRBV27 to TRBJ2-7; D may be TRBD1 or TRBD2 (6 bases each). The germline V gene has CDR1 MNHEY and CDR2 SMNVEV (reference sequence). The length of the CDR3 is 15 residues. V gave up 6 bases and J gave up 9 bases, with 24 bases separating them. CDR3 nucleotides: TGTGCCAGCAGCCCAAGTGGGGGGTCAGGGGCCGGGCAGTACTTC. Its translation is CASSPSGGSGAGQYF.

The rearrangement uses TRBV25-1 and TRBJ2-1, with 13 bases identical to TRBD2. Trimming removed 4 bases from V and 10 bases from J; junction bases left unmatched: 4. This CDR3 has 14 residues. Germline V lookup: CDR1 MGHDK, CDR2 SYGVNS. The CDR3, as DNA: TGTGCCAGCAGTGGGGGGACTAGCGGGAACGAGCAGTTCTTC. It specifies CASSGGTSGNEQFF.

At least ten counts were recorded for this clonotype. The chain recombines TRBV19 with TRBJ2-2, with TRBD2 matching 14 bases. The CDR3 extends over 16 amino acids. Germline CDR1 reads LNHDA; CDR2 reads SQIVND (reference sequence). The J segment lost 9 bases and the V segment lost 4 bases, leaving 7 bases of the junction unmatched. The CDR3 loop is CASSNLGLAGARELFF. CDR3 coding DNA: TGTGCCAGTAGTAACCTGGGACTAGCGGGAGCAAGGGAGCTGTTTTTT. The whole variable domain, remainder taken from reference TRBV19 and TRBJ2-2, is DGGITQSPKYLFRKEGQNVTLSCEQNLNHDAMYWYRQDPGQGLRLIYYSQIVNDFQKGDIAEGYSVSREKKESFPLTVTSAQKNPTAFYLCASSNLGLAGARELFFGEGSRLTVL.

This chain connects TRBV19 to TRBJ2-7; 7 bases match TRBD2. Germline CDR1 and CDR2: LNHDA and SQIVND (reference sequence). The J segment lost 3 bases and the V segment lost 6 bases, leaving 8 bases of the junction unmatched. The CDR3 contains 14 residues. CDR3 DNA: TGTGCCAGTAGCGTACCGGGACTATTCTACGAGCAGTACTTC. This sequence encodes CASSVPGLFYEQYF.

The chain has TRBV29-1 and TRBJ1-2; D gene unclear. V lost 2 bases and J lost 6, with 13 bases in between. Germline V lookup: CDR1 SQVTM, CDR2 ANQGSEA. The CDR3 is 13 residues long. The CDR3 protein is CSVEITAQHGYTF. The CDR3 nucleotides read TGCAGCGTTGAAATAACAGCCCAACATGGCTACACCTTC.

As for this clonotype: One end of the junction is discordant with germline, which a read error may explain. V is TRBV10-3 and J is TRBJ1-1; the D is unclear. This CDR3 spans 13 amino acids. From germline, CDR1 is ENHRY and CDR2 SYGVKD. The CDR3 region has the DNA TGTGCCATCAGTCGTGCGGCCAACACTGAGGCTTCCTTT. Its protein product is CAISRAANTEASF.

Ten or more counts support this clonotype. The chain carries TRBV7-8 and TRBJ2-5; unclear D gene. Germline V gives CDR1 SGHVS, CDR2 FQNEAQ. The CDR3 has 13 amino acids. V lost 3 bases, J lost 5 bases, and 10 bases lay in between. The chain's CDR3 is CASSFPPSETQYF. The CDR3 coding sequence is TGTGCCAGCAGCTTTCCCCCGAGCGAGACCCAGTACTTC. Complete variable domain (other parts from reference TRBV7-8 and TRBJ2-5): GAGVSQSPRYKVAKRGQDVALRCDPISGHVSLFWYQQALGQGPEFLTYFQNEAQLDKSGLPSDRFFAERPEGSVSTLKIQRTQQEDSAVYLCASSFPPSETQYFGPGTRLLVL.

This clonotype was picked up many times. The chain joins TRBV7-8 to TRBJ2-2; D possibly corresponds to TRBD2 (7 bases). The CDR3 has 15 amino acids. Germline CDR1 SGHVS, CDR2 FQNEAQ. V was shortened by 5 bases and J by 6 bases, with 16 bases between the two germline ends. The CDR3 DNA reads TGTGCCAGCAGCCCCCCGCGGGGGCGGGCCGGGGAGCTGTTTTTT. Protein sequence: CASSPPRGRAGELFF.

This clonotype was counted only a few times. The chain recombines TRBV27 with TRBJ2-7; D may be TRBD1 or TRBD2 (5 bases each). This CDR3 has 15 amino acids. Trimming left V 4 bases short and J 6 bases short, with 19 bases between. Germline-derived CDR1 and CDR2 are MNHEY and SMNVEV (reference sequence). The CDR3 nucleotides read TGTGCCAGCAGTTACTCCGGGACCTTCCCAGGCGAGCAGTACTTC. Protein sequence: CASSYSGTFPGEQYF.

In regard to this clonotype: This may stem from a read error, because a much larger clone lies one nucleotide away. The CDR3, as DNA: TGTGCCAGCACCCTCGCCCACGAGCGGTACTTC. Residues: CASTLAHERYF. The J gene is TRBJ2-7, the V gene TRBV28, with D unresolved. This CDR3 is 11 amino acids long. Germline V CDR1 and CDR2: MDHEN, SYDVKM.